This T cell receptor beta chain stems from a study of cytomegalovirus exposure and HLA in healthy donors. Across the study: Earlier work reported 117 million unique TCR beta sequences from roughly 180 million T cells. Study observations and caveats: According to the study, approximately 150 TCR beta chains were cytomegalovirus-associated.

The CDR3 has 12 residues. The germline V gene has CDR1 SQVTM and CDR2 ANQGSEA. The V end was cut by 3 bases, the J end by 5 bases, with 10 bases between. In the PCR, 60 Vbeta and 13 Jbeta primers were used. The method was immunoSEQ multiplex PCR; TCRdb's version includes in-frame clones alone and lacks a portion of them. The sample holds approximately 90,000 clones; approximately 80% are singletons and the top ten take less than 4.5%. About this clone: Its target is unknown.

The TCR was taken from a man younger than 45 in good health and CMV-seronegative. Sequenced: PBMCs. This rearrangement joins TRBV29-1 to TRBJ2-5; possible D gene TRBD2, 6 bases. In DNA form, the CDR3 reads TGCAGCGTTGAGCGGGATGAGGAGACCCAGTACTTC. It encodes CSVERDEETQYF.